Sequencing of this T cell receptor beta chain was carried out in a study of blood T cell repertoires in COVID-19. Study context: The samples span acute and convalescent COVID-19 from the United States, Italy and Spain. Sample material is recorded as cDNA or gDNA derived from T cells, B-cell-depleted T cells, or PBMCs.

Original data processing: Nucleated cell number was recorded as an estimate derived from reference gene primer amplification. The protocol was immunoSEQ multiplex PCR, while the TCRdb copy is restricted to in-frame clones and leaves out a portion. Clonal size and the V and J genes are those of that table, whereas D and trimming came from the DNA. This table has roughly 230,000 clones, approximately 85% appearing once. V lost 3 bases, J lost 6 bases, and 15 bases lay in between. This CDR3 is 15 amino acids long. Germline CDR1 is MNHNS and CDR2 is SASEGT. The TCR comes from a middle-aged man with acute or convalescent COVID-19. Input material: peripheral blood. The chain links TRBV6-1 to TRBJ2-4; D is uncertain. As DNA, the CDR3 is TGTGCCAGCAGTGACGTCTCCCGAGGCGGAAACATTCAGTACTTC. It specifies CASSDVSRGGNIQYF.